Below are 22 T cell receptor beta chains sequenced from a single sample in a study of blood T cell repertoires in COVID-19. Sequencing was performed with immunoSEQ multiplex PCR; in TCRdb, only in-frame clones are kept and a portion is missing. The sample contains more than 40,000 clones, around 85% of which appear only once. The sample taken for sequencing was peripheral blood. Receptor source: a man aged 50 to 59 with active COVID-19.

V and J are TRBV29-1 and TRBJ1-1; 12 positions match TRBD1. J gave up 0 bases and V 5 bases, and 10 bases lay outside the gene matches. Germline CDR1 is SQVTM and CDR2 is ANQGSEA. The CDR3 has 17 residues. CDR3 sequence reads: CSVTGGTGGLVNTEAFF. As DNA, the CDR3 is TGCAGCGTTACTGGAGGGACAGGGGGCCTGGTGAACACTGAAGCTTTCTTT.

This chain uses TRBV5-4 with TRBJ2-7; D is perhaps TRBD2 (5 bases). V lost 2 bases and J lost 3, with 9 bases in between. Germline V gives CDR1 SGHNT, CDR2 YYREEE (reference sequence). The CDR3 totals 13 residues. The DNA of the CDR3 is TGTGCCAGCAGCTTCCCCCGGGGCTACGAGCAGTACTTC. Amino acid sequence: CASSFPRGYEQYF.

V gene TRBV5-1 combines with J gene TRBJ2-1, with D uncertain. V was trimmed by 4 bases and J by 9 bases, leaving 11 bases between them. From germline, CDR1 is SGHRS and CDR2 YFSETQ. CDR3 length: 12 residues. The CDR3 coding sequence is TGCGCCAGCAGCCGCGAGATCGGTGAGCAGTTCTTC. Protein product: CASSREIGEQFF.

The chain combines TRBV28 with TRBJ1-1, with D possibly TRBD1 on 6 matching bases. Germline V gene data show CDR1 as MDHEN and CDR2 as SYDVKM. This CDR3 has 12 amino acids. The V and J ends lost 5 bases and 10 bases respectively, with 14 bases between them. CDR3 coding DNA: TGTGCCAGCAGTCAACTCAGGGGTGGAGCTTTCTTT. This codes for CASSQLRGGAFF. Full variable domain (outside the CDR3, taken from reference TRBV28 and TRBJ1-1): DVKVTQSSRYLVKRTGEKVFLECVQDMDHENMFWYRQDPGLGLRLIYFSYDVKMKEKGDIPEGYSVSREKKERFSLILESASTNQTSMYLCASSQLRGGAFFGQGTRLTVV.

This clone was counted only a few times. The V and J genes are TRBV4-3 and TRBJ1-5; the match to TRBD1 covers 9 bases. This CDR3 has 17 residues. Trimming removed 1 base from V and 4 bases from J; junction bases left unmatched: 8. Germline CDR1 and CDR2: LGHNA and YSLEER. CDR3 coding DNA: TGCGCCAGCAGCCAAGGGTTAGGGACAGGGCGAAATCAGCCCCAGCATTTT. Protein sequence: CASSQGLGTGRNQPQHF.

The genes are TRBV28 and TRBJ2-6; 7 bases are a match to TRBD1. After removal of 7 bases from V and 0 bases from J, the junction contained 9 bases not matched to a gene. Germline V gives CDR1 MDHEN, CDR2 SYDVKM. The CDR3 is 17 amino acids. CDR3 coding DNA: TGTGCCAGCACTAGGGGGCAGCAACTCTCTGGGGCCAACGTCCTGACTTTC. Translation: CASTRGQQLSGANVLTF.

The chain employs TRBV7-9 and TRBJ2-2; D perhaps matches TRBD2 (6 bases). The CDR3 length is 15 residues. The V end was cut by 3 bases, the J end by 5 bases, with 13 bases between. Germline V CDR1 and CDR2: SEHNR, FQNEAQ (reference sequence). This CDR3 is CASSFVTRGTGELFF. The CDR3 bases are TGTGCCAGCAGCTTTGTGACCCGGGGGACCGGGGAGCTGTTTTTT.

The chain carries TRBV14 and TRBJ2-3; the D gene is possibly TRBD1 (6 bases). Trimming removed 3 bases from V and 4 bases from J, with 14 bases in between. CDR3 size: 15 residues. Germline V gives CDR1 SGHDN, CDR2 FVKESK. DNA of the CDR3: TGTGCCAGCAGCCACCAGACAGGATGGCCAGATACGCAGTATTTT. Its protein product is CASSHQTGWPDTQYF.

The chain has TRBV11-2 and TRBJ1-6, with 8 bases lining up with TRBD1. The length of the CDR3 is 15 residues. J gave up 9 bases and V 1 base, and 5 bases lay outside the gene matches. Per germline, CDR1 SGHAT and CDR2 FQNNGV. CDR3 sequence reads: CASSLAGQGGSPLHF. For the CDR3, the DNA is TGTGCCAGCAGCTTAGCTGGACAGGGTGGTTCACCCCTCCACTTT.

This chain uses TRBV6-6 with TRBJ1-5, with 11 bases aligning to TRBD1. V was pared by 6 bases and J by 0 bases, with 19 bases of the junction left unmatched. This CDR3 contains 21 residues. The germline CDR1 and CDR2 sequences are MNHNY and SVGAGI (reference sequence). CDR3 nucleotide sequence: TGTGCCAGCAGCCCCTCGCCGGACAGGGGGCGAATAGCCCCTAGCAATCAGCCCCAGCATTTT. It translates to CASSPSPDRGRIAPSNQPQHF.

The chain combines TRBV5-6 with TRBJ2-7; no firm D call. This CDR3 has 14 amino acids. The germline gives CDR1 SGHDT, CDR2 YYEEEE. Trimming took off 0 bases at V and 4 bases at J, with 11 bases between the two ends. Here the CDR3 reads CASSLVGLEYEQYF. DNA for the CDR3: TGTGCCAGCAGCTTGGTGGGCCTTGAGTACGAGCAGTACTTC.

J is TRBJ2-5 and V is TRBV6-5; weak D call: TRBD2 (6 bases). Germline assignment: CDR1 MNHEY and CDR2 SVGAGI. V shed 1 base and J shed 2 bases, with 8 bases lying between them. This CDR3 has 14 amino acids. The CDR3 loop reads CASSYFAGQETQYF. CDR3 DNA sequence: TGTGCCAGCAGTTACTTTGCGGGGCAAGAGACCCAGTACTTC.

The rearrangement links TRBV2 to TRBJ2-3, with D unresolved. The V end was cut by 4 bases, the J end by 0 bases, with 8 bases between. Germline V gene sequence: CDR1 SNHLY, CDR2 FYNNEI. CDR3 length: 14 residues. The DNA for the CDR3 is TGTGCCAGCAGTGCCTACCTGAGCACAGATACGCAGTATTTT. Translation: CASSAYLSTDTQYF.

The rearrangement links TRBV18 to TRBJ2-3, with 10 bases identical to TRBD2. V shed 6 bases and J 5 bases; nucleotides not matched to a gene: 8. CDR1 is KGHSH, CDR2 LQKENI, per germline. The length of the CDR3 is 15 residues. Here the CDR3 reads CASSVLAGLGDTQYF. For the CDR3, the DNA is TGTGCCAGCTCGGTACTAGCGGGGCTGGGAGATACGCAGTATTTT.

The chain recombines TRBV11-2 with TRBJ2-7; a weak D match, TRBD1 (6 bases). Trimming shortened V by 1 base and J by 2 bases, and 9 bases separated the two germline ends. CDR1 and CDR2 (germline): SGHAT, FQNNGV. The CDR3 has 14 residues. This CDR3 reads CASSLADRPYEQYF. The CDR3, as DNA: TGTGCCAGCAGCTTAGCCGACAGGCCCTACGAGCAGTACTTC. The complete variable domain, with remaining parts taken from reference TRBV11-2 and TRBJ2-7, reads EAGVAQSPRYKIIEKRQSVAFWCNPISGHATLYWYQQILGQGPKLLIQFQNNGVVDDSQLPKDRFSAERLKGVDSTLKIQPAKLEDSAVYLCASSLADRPYEQYFGPGTRLTVT.

The genes are TRBV4-1 and TRBJ1-5; no firm D call. Germline-derived CDR1 and CDR2 are MGHRA and YSYEKL. The CDR3 loop spans 15 amino acids. Trimming removed 1 base at V and 0 bases at J, with 7 bases between. Here the CDR3 reads CASSQARYSNQPQHF. The CDR3 nucleotides read TGCGCCAGCAGCCAAGCCAGATATAGCAATCAGCCCCAGCATTTT.

This clone occurred once. CDR3 protein: CASSYRVSEETQYF. In DNA, the CDR3 is TGTGCCAGCAGCTACAGGGTATCGGAAGAGACCCAGTACTTC. V is TRBV11-2 and J is TRBJ2-5; a weak D match, TRBD1 (6 bases). V was shortened by 4 bases and J by 3 bases, with 12 bases between the two germline ends. The CDR3 contains 14 residues. CDR1 is SGHAT, CDR2 FQNNGV, per germline. The entire variable domain, with the rest obtained from reference TRBV11-2 and TRBJ2-5, is as follows: EAGVAQSPRYKIIEKRQSVAFWCNPISGHATLYWYQQILGQGPKLLIQFQNNGVVDDSQLPKDRFSAERLKGVDSTLKIQPAKLEDSAVYLCASSYRVSEETQYFGPGTRLLVL.

The rearrangement joins TRBV5-1 to TRBJ1-1; 9 positions agree with TRBD1. Germline V gene data show CDR1 as SGHRS and CDR2 as YFSETQ. The CDR3 contains 15 residues. V lost 3 bases to trimming and J lost 1 base; unmatched junction nucleotides: 4. CDR3: CASSYGQGWNTEAFF. DNA for the CDR3: TGCGCCAGCAGCTACGGACAGGGGTGGAACACTGAAGCTTTCTTT.

V and J are TRBV5-6 and TRBJ2-1, with 8 bases fitting TRBD2. This CDR3 comprises 12 residues. Germline values: CDR1 SGHDT, CDR2 YYEEEE. V was clipped by 4 bases and J by 10 bases; unmatched bases: 4. Written as DNA, the CDR3 is TGTGCCAGCAGCCTCGGGAGGGGGGAGCAGTTCTTC. The encoded protein is CASSLGRGEQFF.

This chain joins TRBV9 and TRBJ2-7, with TRBD2 matching over 7 bases. Germline assignment: CDR1 SGDLS and CDR2 YYNGEE. This CDR3 spans 16 amino acids. Trimming removed 4 bases from V and 5 bases from J; junction bases left unmatched: 15. CDR3 sequence: CASSHTGGSGRNEQYF. In nucleotides, the CDR3 is TGTGCCAGCAGCCACACCGGGGGTAGCGGGCGAAACGAGCAGTACTTC.

The J gene is TRBJ1-5, the V gene TRBV9; D is perhaps TRBD1 (5 bases). The V end lost 4 bases, the J end lost 5 bases, and 13 bases lay between the germline ends. The germline gives CDR1 SGDLS, CDR2 YYNGEE. The CDR3 sequence is 14 residues long. CDR3 coding DNA: TGTGCCAGCAGCCCCTGGGGGGTGGATCAGCCCCAGCATTTT. This translates into CASSPWGVDQPQHF.

This clone occurred once. The chain uses TRBV5-6 and TRBJ1-5; 10 nucleotides match TRBD1. The length of the CDR3 is 15 residues. Germline loops: CDR1 SGHDT, CDR2 YYEEEE. J lost 6 bases, V lost 2 bases, and 5 bases had no gene match. CDR3 in DNA: TGTGCCAGCAGCTTAGGTGGACAGGGGGGTCAGCCCCAGCATTTT. Translating it yields CASSLGGQGGQPQHF.